A selection of T cell receptor beta chains follows, all from one sample in a study of PD-1 blockade in mismatch repair-deficient tumors. Only in-frame clones appear in the TCRdb table, and some are missing; sequencing was by immunoSEQ multiplex PCR. The sample has around 39,000 clones; approximately 83% are singletons. The input for sequencing was PBMCs, taken 38 weeks after starting pembrolizumab. Receptors originate from an adult with mismatch repair-deficient cancer. The CDR3 runs from the conserved cysteine through the conserved F or W. A D gene is named only where the DNA matches it firmly. Size tells how often a clone was seen (once, few, many) or the class of an expanded clone, and some rows leave it out.

j_call: TRBJ1-2
d_call: TRBD1
v_call: TRBV5-4
clone_size: NA
cdr3_nt: TGTGCCAGCAGCTACGGACAGGGTGACAATGGCTACACCTTC
cdr3_aa: CASSYGQGDNGYTF

j_call: TRBJ2-2
d_call: TRBD2
v_call: TRBV28
clone_size: NA
cdr3_nt: TGTGCCAGCAGTTTACTAGCGGGAGGGTTCACCGGGGAGCTGTTTTTT
cdr3_aa: CASSLLAGGFTGELFF

j_call: TRBJ1-3
d_call: NA
v_call: TRBV19
clone_size: once
cdr3_nt: TGTGCCAGTAGTGCCGGGACAAACTCTGGAAACACCATATATTTT
cdr3_aa: CASSAGTNSGNTIYF

j_call: TRBJ1-4
d_call: TRBD1
v_call: TRBV2
clone_size: NA
cdr3_nt: TGTGCCAGCAGGAGATGGTCGGGACAGATAGAGATAACTAATGAAAAACTGTTTTTT
cdr3_aa: CASRRWSGQIEITNEKLFF

j_call: TRBJ2-7
d_call: NA
v_call: TRBV27
clone_size: NA
cdr3_nt: TGTGCCAGCAGCCATCGGGGTACGGAGGACTACGAGCAGTACTTC
cdr3_aa: CASSHRGTEDYEQYF

j_call: TRBJ2-2
d_call: NA
v_call: TRBV7-2
clone_size: NA
cdr3_nt: TGTGCCAGCAGTTTGGTGCGGTCCGGGGAGCTGTTTTTT
cdr3_aa: CASSLVRSGELFF

j_call: TRBJ2-5
d_call: TRBD2
v_call: TRBV7-3
clone_size: NA
cdr3_nt: TGTGCCAGCAGCCCAGGACTAGCGGGAGGGCCAGAGACCCAGTACTTC
cdr3_aa: CASSPGLAGGPETQYF

j_call: TRBJ2-7
d_call: NA
v_call: TRBV5-1
clone_size: NA
cdr3_nt: TGCGCCAGCAGCTTGGGGGGGACATCCTCTAGCTACGAGCAGTACTTC
cdr3_aa: CASSLGGTSSSYEQYF

j_call: TRBJ2-3
d_call: TRBD1
v_call: TRBV11-2
clone_size: NA
cdr3_nt: TGTGCCAGGATACAGGGGGTGGAGGGTACGCAGTATTTT
cdr3_aa: CARIQGVEGTQYF

j_call: TRBJ1-3
d_call: NA
v_call: TRBV28
clone_size: NA
cdr3_nt: TGTGCCAGCAGTTCGCGGACTAGGGGCCGTGGAAACACCATATATTTT
cdr3_aa: CASSSRTRGRGNTIYF

j_call: TRBJ2-2
d_call: TRBD2
v_call: TRBV2
clone_size: NA
cdr3_nt: TGTGCCAGCAGTGATTCGGTAGCGGGAGCCGGGGAGCTGTTTTTT
cdr3_aa: CASSDSVAGAGELFF

j_call: TRBJ1-2
d_call: TRBD1
v_call: TRBV28
clone_size: NA
cdr3_nt: TGTGCCAGCAGTATGACAGGGGGCGATGGCTACACCTTC
cdr3_aa: CASSMTGGDGYTF

j_call: TRBJ1-5
d_call: TRBD1
v_call: TRBV2
clone_size: NA
cdr3_nt: TGTGCCAGCAGTGAACAGGGGGCTTATCAGCCCCAGCATTTT
cdr3_aa: CASSEQGAYQPQHF

j_call: TRBJ2-2
d_call: NA
v_call: TRBV19
clone_size: NA
cdr3_nt: TGTGCCAGTAGTATTGTTTACAGGGCGTCCGGGGAGCTGTTTTTT
cdr3_aa: CASSIVYRASGELFF

j_call: TRBJ2-7
d_call: NA
v_call: TRBV28
clone_size: few
cdr3_nt: TGTGCCAGCAGTTTTGTAGGGGATCTATCCTACGAGCAGTACTTC
cdr3_aa: CASSFVGDLSYEQYF

j_call: TRBJ2-5
d_call: NA
v_call: TRBV2
clone_size: few
cdr3_nt: TGTGCCAGCAGTGAAGACAGGGCAGAGACCCAGTACTTC
cdr3_aa: CASSEDRAETQYF

j_call: TRBJ1-5
d_call: TRBD1
v_call: TRBV19
clone_size: NA
cdr3_nt: TGTGCCAGTAGTATCCAGGACAGGACCTATAGCAATCAGCCCCAGCATTTT
cdr3_aa: CASSIQDRTYSNQPQHF

j_call: TRBJ2-1
d_call: TRBD2
v_call: TRBV6-6
clone_size: NA
cdr3_nt: TGTGCCAGCAGTTATTTTAGCGGGGTATTCAATGAGCAGTTCTTC
cdr3_aa: CASSYFSGVFNEQFF

j_call: TRBJ2-7
d_call: NA
v_call: TRBV29-1
clone_size: NA
cdr3_nt: TGCAGCGGCCGGGACAATTCCTACGAGCAGTACTTC
cdr3_aa: CSGRDNSYEQYF

j_call: TRBJ1-4
d_call: TRBD1
v_call: TRBV4-2
clone_size: once
cdr3_nt: TGTGCCAGCAGCCTACCGGGACAGTTTAATGAAAAACTGTTTTTT
cdr3_aa: CASSLPGQFNEKLFF

j_call: TRBJ2-7
d_call: TRBD1
v_call: TRBV4-1
clone_size: few
cdr3_nt: TGCGCCAGCAGCCAGACAGGGGACGAGCAGTACTTC
cdr3_aa: CASSQTGDEQYF

j_call: TRBJ2-7
d_call: NA
v_call: TRBV4-1
clone_size: NA
cdr3_nt: TGCGCCAGCAGCCCCCGGGACAAACTGCTCGAGCAGTACTTC
cdr3_aa: CASSPRDKLLEQYF

j_call: TRBJ2-3
d_call: NA
v_call: TRBV5-4
clone_size: few
cdr3_nt: TGTGCCAGCAGCCCCGACCAGGCCACAGATACGCAGTATTTT
cdr3_aa: CASSPDQATDTQYF

j_call: TRBJ2-2
d_call: TRBD2
v_call: TRBV11-3
clone_size: NA
cdr3_nt: TGTGCCAGCAGCCTGGGGACTAGCTTATCGGACACCGGGGAGCTGTTTTTT
cdr3_aa: CASSLGTSLSDTGELFF

j_call: TRBJ1-3
d_call: NA
v_call: TRBV18
clone_size: NA
cdr3_nt: TGTGCCAGCTCACCGGACAGTATCTCTGGAAACACCATATATTTT
cdr3_aa: CASSPDSISGNTIYF

j_call: TRBJ1-2
d_call: TRBD1
v_call: TRBV13
clone_size: NA
cdr3_nt: TGTGCCAGCAGTCGCACGGGAGGGGGCGGGTATGGCTACACCTTC
cdr3_aa: CASSRTGGGGYGYTF

j_call: TRBJ2-7
d_call: NA
v_call: TRBV14
clone_size: NA
cdr3_nt: TGTGCCAGCAGCCTTATGGAGACAGGTCCCTACGAGCAGTACTTC
cdr3_aa: CASSLMETGPYEQYF

j_call: TRBJ2-7
d_call: NA
v_call: TRBV11-3
clone_size: NA
cdr3_nt: TGTGCCAGCAGCTTAGGTCTCTCCTTGGGCGACGAGCAGTACTTC
cdr3_aa: CASSLGLSLGDEQYF

j_call: TRBJ1-2
d_call: TRBD1
v_call: TRBV6-5
clone_size: once
cdr3_nt: TGTGCCAGCAGTTACGACAGGGAAAGGAGCTATGGCTACACCTTC
cdr3_aa: CASSYDRERSYGYTF

j_call: TRBJ1-5
d_call: NA
v_call: TRBV7-2
clone_size: NA
cdr3_nt: TGTGCCAGCAGCGCGGATCCGGGGTACGAGCCCCAGCATTTT
cdr3_aa: CASSADPGYEPQHF

j_call: TRBJ2-2
d_call: TRBD2
v_call: TRBV5-8
clone_size: NA
cdr3_nt: TGTGCCAGCACTCGGGGGGACTTCGCGAACACCGGGGAGCTGTTTTTT
cdr3_aa: CASTRGDFANTGELFF

j_call: TRBJ2-7
d_call: NA
v_call: TRBV28
clone_size: few
cdr3_nt: TGTGCCAGCAAAGGGTTTTGGGGGAGGCTTGATACCTACGAGCAGTACTTC
cdr3_aa: CASKGFWGRLDTYEQYF

j_call: TRBJ2-1
d_call: NA
v_call: TRBV7-2
clone_size: NA
cdr3_nt: TGTGCCAGCAGCCCCAACTACAATGAGCAGTTCTTC
cdr3_aa: CASSPNYNEQFF

j_call: TRBJ1-3
d_call: TRBD1
v_call: TRBV6-1
clone_size: NA
cdr3_nt: TGTGCCAGCAGTAGACAGGGTTCTGGAAACACCATATATTTT
cdr3_aa: CASSRQGSGNTIYF

j_call: TRBJ2-7
d_call: NA
v_call: TRBV9
clone_size: NA
cdr3_nt: TGTGCCAGCAGCGTAGCAGGGGACATACCCTCCTACGAGCAGTACTTC
cdr3_aa: CASSVAGDIPSYEQYF

j_call: TRBJ1-1
d_call: NA
v_call: TRBV6-1
clone_size: NA
cdr3_nt: TGTGCCAGCAGTGAAACAGGAAGGGGCACTGAAGCTTTCTTT
cdr3_aa: CASSETGRGTEAFF

j_call: TRBJ1-4
d_call: NA
v_call: TRBV28
clone_size: NA
cdr3_nt: TGTGCCAGCAGTTTCATTGGTCCGGGGACTAGTAATGAAAAACTGTTTTTT
cdr3_aa: CASSFIGPGTSNEKLFF

j_call: TRBJ2-7
d_call: NA
v_call: TRBV28
clone_size: NA
cdr3_nt: TGTGCCAGCAGTTTAGAGGTGGGGCATCTATACGAGCAGTACTTC
cdr3_aa: CASSLEVGHLYEQYF

j_call: TRBJ2-7
d_call: NA
v_call: TRBV6-6
clone_size: few
cdr3_nt: TGTGCCAGCATGAGGAGCACTACCTACGAGCAGTACTTC
cdr3_aa: CASMRSTTYEQYF